Presented here are 16 T cell receptor beta chains from one specimen sequenced in a study of OX40 agonist ivuxolimab in advanced cancers. Profiled with immunoSEQ multiplex PCR; TCRdb holds only in-frame clones, not every one. The sample has around 77,000 clones; just under 80% are singletons. The material was CD4+ or CD8+ T cells sorted from blood, obtained in a trial of the OX40 agonist ivuxolimab. Every receptor here comes from an adult with an advanced solid tumor such as melanoma, head and neck, liver or kidney cancer.

This clone has just a few counts. The rearrangement joins TRBV6-5 to TRBJ2-5, with 10 bases lining up with TRBD1. This CDR3 is 16 amino acids long. Looked up from germline, CDR1 is MNHEY and CDR2 is SVGAGI. With 0 bases clipped from V and 4 bases from J, the junction kept 5 bases outside the gene matches. CDR3 nucleotides: TGTGCCAGCAGTTACTCGGCGGGACAGGGGTTAGAGACCCAGTACTTC. Translating it yields CASSYSAGQGLETQYF.

The V call is TRBV30, the J call TRBJ2-5, with a tentative D call TRBD1 (7 bases). The J call is uncertain, as TRBJ2-7 better fits the DNA end. CDR1 GTSNPN and CDR2 SVGIG come from the germline V gene (reference sequence). This CDR3 comprises 15 residues. The CDR3 region is CAWMASGDSSYEQYF. In nucleotides, the CDR3 is TGTGCCTGGATGGCGTCGGGGGACAGTTCCTACGAGCAGTACTTC.

The DNA for the CDR3 is TGTGCCTCCCGCCGGGACAGGGGAAGTGGCTACACCTTC. Its translation: CASRRDRGSGYTF. The chain couples TRBV30 to TRBJ1-2, with 10 bases that match TRBD1. CDR1 is GTSNPN, CDR2 SVGIG, per germline (reference sequence). The V and J ends lost 7 bases and 7 bases, in that order; junction bases with no gene match: 9. The CDR3 has 13 amino acids.

The chain carries TRBV30 and TRBJ1-2; 7 bases agree with TRBD1. V lost 5 bases and J lost 11; bases outside the gene matches: 8. The CDR3 covers 11 residues. Germline V lookup: CDR1 GTSNPN, CDR2 SVGIG (reference sequence). CDR3: CAWARTGSYTF. The CDR3 nucleotides read TGTGCCTGGGCTAGGACAGGCTCTTACACCTTC.

The genes are TRBV29-1 and TRBJ2-3, with D perhaps matching TRBD2 (6 bases). Germline values: CDR1 SQVTM, CDR2 ANQGSEA. Trimming cost V 4 bases and J 8 bases, with 10 bases left between them. The CDR3 consists of 11 residues. As DNA, the CDR3 is TGCAGCGTTGCGGGGCGGGGTACGCAGTATTTT. Translating gives CSVAGRGTQYF.

This clone turned up a few times. This rearrangement joins TRBV27 to TRBJ1-1; D possibly corresponds to TRBD1 (5 bases). CDR1 is MNHEY and CDR2 is SMNVEV in the germline V gene (reference sequence). Trimming cost V 4 bases and J 2 bases, with 11 bases left between them. The CDR3 totals 14 residues. CDR3 region: CASSSPGGNTEAFF. CDR3 nucleotides: TGTGCCAGCAGTTCCCCGGGGGGTAACACTGAAGCTTTCTTT.

The sample holds a few counts of this clone. The chain employs TRBV19 and TRBJ1-1, with TRBD1 matching 8 bases. This CDR3 spans 13 amino acids. The V gene end was trimmed by 5 bases and the J gene end by 11 bases; junction bases not matched to a gene: 10. Germline V gene sequence: CDR1 LNHDA, CDR2 SQIVND (reference sequence). Here the CDR3 reads CASSEHSGGRAFF. The CDR3 DNA reads TGTGCCAGTAGTGAGCATTCAGGGGGCCGGGCTTTCTTT.

The genes are TRBV29-1 and TRBJ2-5; 11 nucleotides line up with TRBD2. Per the germline V gene, CDR1 is SQVTM and CDR2 is ANQGSEA. This CDR3 comprises 16 residues. Unmatched junction bases numbered 7, after V lost 4 bases and J lost 0 bases. Here the CDR3 DNA reads TGCAGCGTTGGGGGAGGACTAGCGGGCCACCAAGAGACCCAGTACTTC. Its protein product is CSVGGGLAGHQETQYF.

The CDR3 is CASSPIVAFGATDTQYF. As DNA, the CDR3 is TGCGCCAGCAGCCCAATAGTAGCGTTTGGAGCCACAGATACGCAGTATTTT. This chain links TRBV4-1 with TRBJ2-3, with D possibly matching TRBD2 (5 bases). Looked up from germline, CDR1 is MGHRA and CDR2 is YSYEKL. V lost 4 bases to trimming and J lost 2 bases, with 19 bases between them. This CDR3 is built from 17 residues.

This chain connects TRBV28 to TRBJ1-2, with 9 bases matching TRBD1. V shed 5 bases and J 5 bases; nucleotides not matched to a gene: 9. The germline V gene encodes CDR1 MDHEN and CDR2 SYDVKM. CDR3 size: 15 residues. CDR3 coding DNA: TGTGCCAGCAGTCCCCCGGGACAGGGCCTTTATGGCTACACCTTC. As protein: CASSPPGQGLYGYTF.

This rearrangement joins TRBV11-2 to TRBJ1-5; D uncertain. V dropped 0 bases and J dropped 3 bases, with 9 bases sitting between them. This CDR3 contains 15 residues. CDR1 SGHAT and CDR2 FQNNGV come from the germline V gene. Here the CDR3 DNA reads TGTGCCAGCAGCTTAGATAGGCAGATCAATCAGCCCCAGCATTTT. As protein: CASSLDRQINQPQHF.

J is TRBJ2-6 and V is TRBV19, with TRBD2 as a possible D gene (7 bases). The germline gives CDR1 LNHDA, CDR2 SQIVND (reference sequence). The CDR3 runs 17 residues. With 5 bases removed from V and 1 base from J, the gap between germline ends came to 15 bases. The CDR3 is CASSWGGAGSGANVLTF. CDR3 DNA sequence: TGTGCCAGTAGTTGGGGGGGCGCAGGGTCTGGGGCCAACGTCCTGACTTTC.

This clone has only a few counts. The chain recombines TRBV6-1 with TRBJ1-2; 7 bases map to TRBD1. CDR3 size: 13 residues. J gave up 2 bases and V 8 bases, and 5 bases lay outside the gene matches. Germline V gene data show CDR1 as MNHNS and CDR2 as SASEGT. CDR3 loop: CASGRGGNYGYTF. CDR3 coding DNA: TGTGCCAGCGGACGAGGGGGCAACTATGGCTACACCTTC.

This rearrangement joins TRBV6-1 to TRBJ2-7, with TRBD2 matching over 7 bases. The V and J ends lost 0 bases and 3 bases, in that order; junction bases with no gene match: 8. This CDR3 contains 16 residues. Germline V gives CDR1 MNHNS, CDR2 SASEGT. The CDR3 DNA reads as TGTGCCAGCAGTGAAGCAGAGACTAGCTGGTACTACGAGCAGTACTTC. As protein: CASSEAETSWYYEQYF.

The V gene is TRBV20-1, the J gene TRBJ1-2; D call uncertain. The CDR3 totals 10 residues. Between the trimmed V and J ends, which lost 6 bases and 5 bases, there was a span of 7 bases. Germline V gene lookup returns CDR1 DFQATT and CDR2 SNEGSKA (reference sequence). CDR3 nucleotide sequence: TGCAGTGCCCAACCTTATGGCTACACCTTC. Amino acids: CSAQPYGYTF.

V and J are TRBV7-2 and TRBJ2-7, with TRBD1 matching over 9 bases. This CDR3 comprises 15 residues. V shed 3 bases and J 6 bases; nucleotides not matched to a gene: 9. Germline CDR1 reads SGHTA; CDR2 reads FQGNSA. CDR3 protein: CASSFTSGQGTEQYF. The DNA for the CDR3 is TGTGCCAGCAGCTTTACTTCGGGACAGGGCACCGAGCAGTACTTC.